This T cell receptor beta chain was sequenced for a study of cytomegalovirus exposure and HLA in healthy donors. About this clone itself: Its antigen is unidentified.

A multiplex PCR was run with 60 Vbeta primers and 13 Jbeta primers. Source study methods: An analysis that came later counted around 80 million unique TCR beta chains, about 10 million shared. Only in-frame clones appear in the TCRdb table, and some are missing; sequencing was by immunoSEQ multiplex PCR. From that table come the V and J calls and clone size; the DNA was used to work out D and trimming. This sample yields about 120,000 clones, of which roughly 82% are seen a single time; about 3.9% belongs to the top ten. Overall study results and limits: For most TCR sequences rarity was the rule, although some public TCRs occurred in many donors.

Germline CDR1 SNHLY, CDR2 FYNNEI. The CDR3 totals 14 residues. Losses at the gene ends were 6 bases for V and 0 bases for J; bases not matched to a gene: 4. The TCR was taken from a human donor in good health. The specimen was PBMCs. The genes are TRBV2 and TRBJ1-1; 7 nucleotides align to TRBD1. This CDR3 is CASRNRGMNTEAFF. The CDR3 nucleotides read TGTGCCAGCAGAAACAGGGGAATGAACACTGAAGCTTTCTTT. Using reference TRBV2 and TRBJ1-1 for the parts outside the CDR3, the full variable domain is EPEVTQTPSHQVTQMGQEVILRCVPISNHLYFYWYRQILGQKVEFLVSFYNNEISEKSEIFDDQFSVERPDGSNFTLKIRSTKLEDSAMYFCASRNRGMNTEAFFGQGTRLTVV.